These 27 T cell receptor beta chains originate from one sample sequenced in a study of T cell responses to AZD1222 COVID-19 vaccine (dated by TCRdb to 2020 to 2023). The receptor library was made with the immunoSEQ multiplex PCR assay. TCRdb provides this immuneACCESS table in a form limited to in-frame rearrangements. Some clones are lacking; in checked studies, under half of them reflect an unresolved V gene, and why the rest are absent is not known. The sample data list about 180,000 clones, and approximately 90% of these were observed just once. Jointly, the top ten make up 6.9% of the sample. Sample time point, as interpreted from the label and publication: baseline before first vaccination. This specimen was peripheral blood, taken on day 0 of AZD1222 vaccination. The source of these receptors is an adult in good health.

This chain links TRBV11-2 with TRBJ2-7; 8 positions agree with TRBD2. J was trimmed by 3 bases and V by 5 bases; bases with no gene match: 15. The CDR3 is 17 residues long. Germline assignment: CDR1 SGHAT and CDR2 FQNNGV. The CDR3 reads CASSDTGLAGGFYEQYV. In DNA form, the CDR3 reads TGTGCCAGCAGCGATACGGGCCTGGCGGGGGGCTTCTACGAGCAGTACGTC.

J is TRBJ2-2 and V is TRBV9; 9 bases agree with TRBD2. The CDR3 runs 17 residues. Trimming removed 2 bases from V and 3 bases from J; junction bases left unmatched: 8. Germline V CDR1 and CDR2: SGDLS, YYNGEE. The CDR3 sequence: CASSVAWTSAHTGELFF. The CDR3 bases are TGTGCCAGCAGCGTGGCCTGGACTAGCGCCCACACCGGGGAGCTGTTTTTT.

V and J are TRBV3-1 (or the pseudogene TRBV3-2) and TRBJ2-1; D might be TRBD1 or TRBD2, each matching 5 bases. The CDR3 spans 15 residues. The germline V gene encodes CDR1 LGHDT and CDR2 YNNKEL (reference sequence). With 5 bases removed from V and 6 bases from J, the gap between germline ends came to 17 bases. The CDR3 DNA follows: TGTGCCAGCAGCTCCAGGGAGCACCAGGTCAATGAGCAGTTCTTC. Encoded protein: CASSSREHQVNEQFF.

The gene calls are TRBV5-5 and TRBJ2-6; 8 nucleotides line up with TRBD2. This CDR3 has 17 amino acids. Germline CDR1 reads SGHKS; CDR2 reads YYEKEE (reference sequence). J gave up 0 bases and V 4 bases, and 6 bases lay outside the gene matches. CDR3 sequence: CASSLHRGGSGANVLTF. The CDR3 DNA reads TGTGCCAGCAGCCTCCACCGGGGGGGCTCTGGGGCCAACGTCCTGACTTTC.

This CDR3 is CASSHGTGKDQPQHF. The CDR3 bases are TGCGCCAGCAGCCATGGTACAGGGAAGGATCAGCCCCAGCATTTT. This chain joins TRBV4-3 and TRBJ1-5; weak D call: TRBD1 (6 bases). The germline gives CDR1 LGHNA, CDR2 YSLEER. Deletions cut 3 bases from V and 5 bases from J, with 14 bases between. CDR3 length equals 15 residues.

This CDR3 is CASSHDASKETQYF. CDR3 bases: TGTGCCAGCAGCCATGATGCCTCGAAGGAGACCCAGTACTTC. The V and J genes are TRBV11-1 and TRBJ2-5; D is ambiguous. The V end was cut by 5 bases, the J end by 5 bases, with 15 bases between. The CDR3 contains 14 residues. CDR1 and CDR2 from the germline V gene are SGHAT and FQDESV (reference sequence).

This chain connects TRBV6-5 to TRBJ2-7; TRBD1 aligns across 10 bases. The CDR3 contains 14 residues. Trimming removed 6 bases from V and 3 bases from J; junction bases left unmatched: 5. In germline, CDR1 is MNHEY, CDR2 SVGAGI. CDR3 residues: CASRDRGKNYEQYV. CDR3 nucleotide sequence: TGTGCCAGCAGGGACAGGGGGAAGAACTACGAGCAGTACGTC.

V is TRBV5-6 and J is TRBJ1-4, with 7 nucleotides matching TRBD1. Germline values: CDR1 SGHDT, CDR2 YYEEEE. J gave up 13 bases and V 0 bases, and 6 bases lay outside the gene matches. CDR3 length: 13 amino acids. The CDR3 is CASSLGYRGVLFF. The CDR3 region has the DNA TGTGCCAGCAGCTTGGGTTACAGGGGTGTACTGTTTTTT.

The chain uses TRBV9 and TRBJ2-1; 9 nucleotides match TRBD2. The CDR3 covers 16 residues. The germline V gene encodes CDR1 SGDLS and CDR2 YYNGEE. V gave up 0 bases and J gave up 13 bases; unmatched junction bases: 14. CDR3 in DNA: TGTGCCAGCAGCGTAGTCGGCGGGGGGGCTCTATGGACCCAGTTCTTC. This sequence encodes CASSVVGGGALWTQFF.

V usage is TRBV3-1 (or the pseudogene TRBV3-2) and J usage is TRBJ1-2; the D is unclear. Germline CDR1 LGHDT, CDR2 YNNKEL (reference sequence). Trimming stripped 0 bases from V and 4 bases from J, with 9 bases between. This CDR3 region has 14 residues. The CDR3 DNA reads TGTGCCAGCAGCCAAGATCCACTGGGCTATGGCTACACCTTC. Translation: CASSQDPLGYGYTF.

CDR3 in amino acids: CASSHRGGTGELFF. In DNA form, the CDR3 reads TGTGCCAGCAGCCACAGGGGAGGGACCGGGGAGCTGTTTTTT. The V call is TRBV3-1 (or the pseudogene TRBV3-2), the J call TRBJ2-2; D might be TRBD2 (7 bases). The CDR3 has 14 residues. The V gene's germline CDR1 is LGHDT and CDR2 YNNKEL (reference sequence). The V and J ends lost 3 bases and 5 bases respectively, with 10 bases between them.

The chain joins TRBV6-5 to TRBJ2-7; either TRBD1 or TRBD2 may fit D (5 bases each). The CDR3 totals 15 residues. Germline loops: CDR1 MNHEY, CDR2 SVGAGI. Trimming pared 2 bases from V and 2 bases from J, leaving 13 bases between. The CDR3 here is CASSYGTDGPYEQYF. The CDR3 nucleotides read TGTGCCAGCAGTTACGGGACCGATGGCCCCTACGAGCAGTACTTC.

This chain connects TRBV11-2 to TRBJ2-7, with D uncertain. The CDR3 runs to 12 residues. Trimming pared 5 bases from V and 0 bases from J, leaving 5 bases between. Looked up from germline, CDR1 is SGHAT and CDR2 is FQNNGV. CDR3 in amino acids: CASSPPSYEQYF. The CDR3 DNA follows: TGTGCCAGCAGCCCCCCCTCCTACGAGCAGTACTTC.

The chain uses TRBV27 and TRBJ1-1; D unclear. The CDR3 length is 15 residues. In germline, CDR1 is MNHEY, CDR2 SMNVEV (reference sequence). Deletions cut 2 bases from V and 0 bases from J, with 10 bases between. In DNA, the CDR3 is TGTGCCAGCAGTTTAGATGGGTACATGAACACTGAAGCTTTCTTT. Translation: CASSLDGYMNTEAFF.

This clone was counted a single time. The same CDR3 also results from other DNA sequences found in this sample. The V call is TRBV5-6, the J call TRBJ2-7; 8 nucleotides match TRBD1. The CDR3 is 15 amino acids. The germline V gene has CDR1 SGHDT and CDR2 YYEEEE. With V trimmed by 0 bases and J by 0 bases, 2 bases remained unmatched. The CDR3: CASSLGGTGSYEQYF. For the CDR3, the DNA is TGTGCCAGCAGCTTGGGGGGGACAGGCTCCTACGAGCAGTACTTC.

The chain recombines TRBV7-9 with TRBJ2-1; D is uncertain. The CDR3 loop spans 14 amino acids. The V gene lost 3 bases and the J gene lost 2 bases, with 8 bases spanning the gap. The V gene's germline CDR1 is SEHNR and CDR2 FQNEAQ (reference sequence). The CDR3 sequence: CASSFAVAYNEQFF. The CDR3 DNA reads TGTGCCAGCAGCTTCGCGGTTGCCTACAATGAGCAGTTCTTC.

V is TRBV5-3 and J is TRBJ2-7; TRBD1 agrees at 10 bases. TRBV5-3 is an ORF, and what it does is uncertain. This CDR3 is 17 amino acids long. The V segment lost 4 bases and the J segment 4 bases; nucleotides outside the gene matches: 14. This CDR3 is CARSKPGQGIGWYEQYV. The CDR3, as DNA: TGTGCCAGAAGCAAACCGGGACAGGGGATCGGTTGGTACGAGCAGTACGTC.

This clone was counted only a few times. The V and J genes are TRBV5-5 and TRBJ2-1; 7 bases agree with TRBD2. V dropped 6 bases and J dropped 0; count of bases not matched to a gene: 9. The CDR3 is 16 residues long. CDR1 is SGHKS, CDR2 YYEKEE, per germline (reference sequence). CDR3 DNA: TGTGCCAGCATATCAAACGGGGGGAGCTCCTACAATGAGCAGTTCTTC. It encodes CASISNGGSSYNEQFF.

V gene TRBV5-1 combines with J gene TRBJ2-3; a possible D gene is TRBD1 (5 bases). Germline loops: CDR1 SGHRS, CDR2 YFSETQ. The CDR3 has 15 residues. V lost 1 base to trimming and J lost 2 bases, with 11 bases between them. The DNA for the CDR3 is TGCGCCAGCAGCTTGACAGGACCACCCACAGATACGCAGTATTTT. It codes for CASSLTGPPTDTQYF.

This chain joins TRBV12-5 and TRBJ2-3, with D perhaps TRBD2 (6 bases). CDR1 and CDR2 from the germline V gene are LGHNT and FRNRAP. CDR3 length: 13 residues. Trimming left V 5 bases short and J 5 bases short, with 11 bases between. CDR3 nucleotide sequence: TGTGCTAGTGGTGACGCGGGGTTAGATACGCAGTATTTT. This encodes CASGDAGLDTQYF. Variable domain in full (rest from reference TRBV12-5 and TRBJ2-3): DARVTQTPRHKVTEMGQEVTMRCQPILGHNTVFWYRQTMMQGLELLAYFRNRAPLDDSGMPKDRFSAEMPDATLATLKIQPSEPRDSAVYFCASGDAGLDTQYFGPGTRLTVL.

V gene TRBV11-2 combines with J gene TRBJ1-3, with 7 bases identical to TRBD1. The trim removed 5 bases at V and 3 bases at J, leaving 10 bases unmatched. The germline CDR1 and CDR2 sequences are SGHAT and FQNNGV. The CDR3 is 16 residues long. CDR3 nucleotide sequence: TGTGCCAGCAGCCCCGGACAGGTTGGAAGTGGAAACACCATATATTTT. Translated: CASSPGQVGSGNTIYF.

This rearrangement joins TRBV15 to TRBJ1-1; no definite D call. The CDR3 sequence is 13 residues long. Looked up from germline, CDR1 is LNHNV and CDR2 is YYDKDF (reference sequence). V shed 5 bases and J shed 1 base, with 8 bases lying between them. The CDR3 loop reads CATSGQQNTEAFF. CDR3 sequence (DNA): TGTGCCACCAGCGGCCAACAGAACACTGAAGCTTTCTTT. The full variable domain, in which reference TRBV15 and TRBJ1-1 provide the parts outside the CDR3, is DAMVIQNPRYQVTQFGKPVTLSCSQTLNHNVMYWYQQKSSQAPKLLFHYYDKDFNNEADTPDNFQSRRPNTSFCFLDIRSPGLGDTAMYLCATSGQQNTEAFFGQGTRLTVV.

CDR3 in amino acids: CASSPGSNQPQHF. CDR3 in DNA: TGTGCCAGCAGTCCTGGGAGCAATCAGCCCCAGCATTTT. The chain employs TRBV9 and TRBJ1-5; D remains ambiguous. The length of the CDR3 is 13 residues. V was pared by 5 bases and J by 1 base, with 7 bases between. Per the germline V gene, CDR1 is SGDLS and CDR2 is YYNGEE.

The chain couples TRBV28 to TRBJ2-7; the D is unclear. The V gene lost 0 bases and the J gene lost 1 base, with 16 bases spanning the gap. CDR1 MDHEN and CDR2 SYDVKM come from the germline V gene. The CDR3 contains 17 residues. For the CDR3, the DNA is TGTGCCAGCAGTTTATGGGATGAGGTTTCGGGTTCCTACGAGCAGTACTTC. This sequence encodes CASSLWDEVSGSYEQYF.

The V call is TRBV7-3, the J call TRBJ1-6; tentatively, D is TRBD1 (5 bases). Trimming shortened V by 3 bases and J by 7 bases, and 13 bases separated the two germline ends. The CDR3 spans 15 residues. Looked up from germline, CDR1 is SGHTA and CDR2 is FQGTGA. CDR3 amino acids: CASSLTGTGNSPLHF. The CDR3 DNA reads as TGTGCCAGCAGCTTGACCGGGACGGGGAATTCACCCCTCCACTTT.

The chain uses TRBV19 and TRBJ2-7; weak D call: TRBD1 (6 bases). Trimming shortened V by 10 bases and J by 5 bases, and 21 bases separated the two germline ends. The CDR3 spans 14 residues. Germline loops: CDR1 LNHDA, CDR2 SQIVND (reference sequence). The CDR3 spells CATNPGTGSDEQYF. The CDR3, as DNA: TGTGCCACCAATCCTGGAACAGGGTCCGACGAGCAGTACTTC.

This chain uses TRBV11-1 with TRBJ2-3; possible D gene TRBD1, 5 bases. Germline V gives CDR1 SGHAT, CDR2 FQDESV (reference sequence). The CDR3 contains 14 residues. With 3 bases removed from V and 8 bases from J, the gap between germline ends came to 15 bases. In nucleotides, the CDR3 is TGTGCCAGCAGCTTCAGGGTGACTGGCTCTACGCAGTATTTT. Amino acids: CASSFRVTGSTQYF. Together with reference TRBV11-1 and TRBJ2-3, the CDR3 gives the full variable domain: EAEVAQSPRYKITEKSQAVAFWCDPISGHATLYWYRQILGQGPELLVQFQDESVVDDSQLPKDRFSAERLKGVDSTLKIQPAELGDSAMYLCASSFRVTGSTQYFGPGTRLTVL.